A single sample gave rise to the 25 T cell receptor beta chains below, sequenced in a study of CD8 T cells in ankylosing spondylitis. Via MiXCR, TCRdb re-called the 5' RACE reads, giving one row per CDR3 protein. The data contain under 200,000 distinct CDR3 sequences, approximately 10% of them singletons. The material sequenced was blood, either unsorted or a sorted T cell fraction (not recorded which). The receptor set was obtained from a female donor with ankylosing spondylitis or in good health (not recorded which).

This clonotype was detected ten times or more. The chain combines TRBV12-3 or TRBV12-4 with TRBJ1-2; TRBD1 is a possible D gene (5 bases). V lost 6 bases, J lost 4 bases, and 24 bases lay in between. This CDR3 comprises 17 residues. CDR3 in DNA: TGTGCCAGCAGCCCCCTACTTGGGCAGGGCGGGAGCTATGGCTACACCTTC. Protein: CASSPLLGQGGSYGYTF.

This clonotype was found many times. Written as DNA, the CDR3 is TGTGCCAGCAGCACCCCTCAACGTCCGGGGAACAATCAGCCCCAGCATTTT. Encoded protein: CASSTPQRPGNNQPQHF. The V call is TRBV6-2 or TRBV6-3, the J call TRBJ1-5, with D uncertain. V lost 6 bases, J lost 3 bases, and 21 bases lay in between. The CDR3 has 17 amino acids. Germline V CDR1 and CDR2: MNHEY, SVGEGT.

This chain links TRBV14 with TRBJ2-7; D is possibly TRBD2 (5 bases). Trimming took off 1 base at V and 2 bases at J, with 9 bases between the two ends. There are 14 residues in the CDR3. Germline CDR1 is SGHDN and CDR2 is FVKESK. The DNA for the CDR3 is TGTGCCAGCAGCCAAGGGTTGCGGGCCTACGAGCAGTACTTC. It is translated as CASSQGLRAYEQYF.

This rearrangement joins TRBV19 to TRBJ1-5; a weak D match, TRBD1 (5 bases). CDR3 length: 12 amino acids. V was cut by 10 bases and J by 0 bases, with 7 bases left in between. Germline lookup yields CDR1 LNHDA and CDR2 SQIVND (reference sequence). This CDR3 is CATTDSNQPQHF. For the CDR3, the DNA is TGTGCCACGACAGATAGCAATCAGCCCCAGCATTTT. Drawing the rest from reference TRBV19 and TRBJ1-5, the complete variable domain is DGGITQSPKYLFRKEGQNVTLSCEQNLNHDAMYWYRQDPGQGLRLIYYSQIVNDFQKGDIAEGYSVSREKKESFPLTVTSAQKNPTAFYLCATTDSNQPQHFGDGTRLSIL.

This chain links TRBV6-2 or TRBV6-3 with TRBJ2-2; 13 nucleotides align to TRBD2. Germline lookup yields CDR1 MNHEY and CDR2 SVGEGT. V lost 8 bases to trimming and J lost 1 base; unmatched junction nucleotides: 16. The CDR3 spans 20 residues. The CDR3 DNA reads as TGTGCCAGCGAATCTATCTTAGGACTAGCGGGAGTCCGGAACACCGGGGAGCTGTTTTTT. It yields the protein CASESILGLAGVRNTGELFF.

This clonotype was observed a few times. The CDR3 nucleotides are TGCAGCCCTGCAGGGGCCCCCGTAGGTGAGCAGTTCTTC. Its protein product is CSPAGAPVGEQFF. The J gene is TRBJ2-1, the V gene TRBV20-1; weak D call: TRBD1 (6 bases). Per the germline V gene, CDR1 is DFQATT and CDR2 is SNEGSKA (reference sequence). This CDR3 comprises 13 residues.

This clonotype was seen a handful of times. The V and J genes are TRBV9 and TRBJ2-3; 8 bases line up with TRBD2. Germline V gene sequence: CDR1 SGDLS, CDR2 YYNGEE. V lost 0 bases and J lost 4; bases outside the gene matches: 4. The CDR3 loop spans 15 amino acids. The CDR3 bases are TGTGCCAGCAGCGTAGGCGGGAGGTTGCCAGATACGCAGTATTTT. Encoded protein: CASSVGGRLPDTQYF.

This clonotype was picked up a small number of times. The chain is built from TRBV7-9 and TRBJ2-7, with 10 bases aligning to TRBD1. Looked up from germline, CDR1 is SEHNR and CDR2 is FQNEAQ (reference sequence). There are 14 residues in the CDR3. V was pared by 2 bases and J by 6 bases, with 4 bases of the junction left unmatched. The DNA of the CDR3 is TGTGCCAGCAGCTTATCCGGGACAGGGGCCGAGCAGTACTTC. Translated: CASSLSGTGAEQYF. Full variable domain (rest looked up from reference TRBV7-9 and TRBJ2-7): DTGVSQNPRHKITKRGQNVTFRCDPISEHNRLYWYRQTLGQGPEFLTYFQNEAQLEKSRLLSDRFSAERPKGSFSTLEIQRTEQGDSAMYLCASSLSGTGAEQYFGPGTRLTVT.

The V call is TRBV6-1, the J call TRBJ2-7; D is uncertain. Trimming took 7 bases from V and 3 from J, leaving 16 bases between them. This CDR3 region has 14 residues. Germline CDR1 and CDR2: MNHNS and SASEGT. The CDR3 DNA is TGTGCCAGCACTCCCTCTGTGGAGCACTACGAGCAGTACTTC. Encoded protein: CASTPSVEHYEQYF.

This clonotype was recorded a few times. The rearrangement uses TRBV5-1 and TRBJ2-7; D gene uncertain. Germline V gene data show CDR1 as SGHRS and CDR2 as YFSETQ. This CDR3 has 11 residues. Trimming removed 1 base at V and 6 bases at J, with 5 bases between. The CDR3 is CASSLSSEQYF. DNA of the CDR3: TGCGCCAGCAGCTTGAGTTCCGAGCAGTACTTC. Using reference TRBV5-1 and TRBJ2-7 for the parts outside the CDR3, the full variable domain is KAGVTQTPRYLIKTRGQQVTLSCSPISGHRSVSWYQQTPGQGLQFLFEYFSETQRNKGNFPGRFSGRQFSNSRSEMNVSTLELGDSALYLCASSLSSEQYFGPGTRLTVT.

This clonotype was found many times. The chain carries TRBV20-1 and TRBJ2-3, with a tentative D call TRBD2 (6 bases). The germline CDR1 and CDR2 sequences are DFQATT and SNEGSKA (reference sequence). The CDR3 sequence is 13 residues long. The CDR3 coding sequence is TGCAGCCAGACGGGACTTCGCGGAGATACGCAGTATTTT. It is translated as CSQTGLRGDTQYF.

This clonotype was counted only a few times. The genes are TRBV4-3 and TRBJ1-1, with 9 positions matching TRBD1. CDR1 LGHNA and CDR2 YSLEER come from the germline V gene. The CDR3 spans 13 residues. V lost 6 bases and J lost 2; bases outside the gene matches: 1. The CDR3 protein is CASRGQGNTEAFF. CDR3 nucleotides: TGCGCCAGCAGGGGACAGGGAAACACTGAAGCTTTCTTT.

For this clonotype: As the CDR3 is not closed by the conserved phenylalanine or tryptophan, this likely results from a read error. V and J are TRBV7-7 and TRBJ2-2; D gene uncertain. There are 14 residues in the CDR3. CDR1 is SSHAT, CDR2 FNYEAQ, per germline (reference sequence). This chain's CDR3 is CASSLGSNTGELFS. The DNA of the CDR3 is TGTGCTAGCAGCTTAGGGTCCAACACCGGGGAGCTGTTTTCT.

The CDR3 loop is CASSLLGPYEQYF. The CDR3, as DNA: TGTGCCAGCAGCCTCCTGGGACCCTACGAGCAGTACTTC. V usage is TRBV7-9 and J usage is TRBJ2-7; D possibly matches TRBD1 or TRBD2 (5 bases each). This CDR3 spans 13 amino acids. Germline-derived CDR1 and CDR2 are SEHNR and FQNEAQ (reference sequence). V lost 5 bases and J 2 bases, leaving 10 bases between the germline ends.

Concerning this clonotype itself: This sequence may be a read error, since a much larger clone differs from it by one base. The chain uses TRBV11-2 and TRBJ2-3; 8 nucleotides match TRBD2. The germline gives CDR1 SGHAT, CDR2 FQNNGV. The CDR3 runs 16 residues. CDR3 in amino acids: CASSQWGREVTDTRYF. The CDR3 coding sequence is TGTGCCAGCAGCCAGTGGGGGCGGGAGGTCACAGATACGCGGTATTTT.

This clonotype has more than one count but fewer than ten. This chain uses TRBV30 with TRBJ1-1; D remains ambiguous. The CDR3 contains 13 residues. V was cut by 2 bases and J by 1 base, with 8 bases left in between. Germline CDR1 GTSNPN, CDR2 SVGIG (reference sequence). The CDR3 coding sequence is TGTGCCTGGAGTATCCCACCGAACACTGAAGCTTTCTTT. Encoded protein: CAWSIPPNTEAFF. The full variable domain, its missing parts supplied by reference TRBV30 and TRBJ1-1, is SQTIHQWPATLVQPVGSPLSLECTVEGTSNPNLYWYRQAAGRGLQLLFYSVGIGQISSEVPQNLSASRPQDRQFILSSKKLLLSDSGFYLCAWSIPPNTEAFFGQGTRLTVV.

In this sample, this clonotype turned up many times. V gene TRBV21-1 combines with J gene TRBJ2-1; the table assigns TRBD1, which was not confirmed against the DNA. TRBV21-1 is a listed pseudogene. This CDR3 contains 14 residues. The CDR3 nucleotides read TGTGCCAGCAGCAGACGACAGGTCTACCCAGGGCAGTTCTTC. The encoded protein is CASSRRQVYPGQFF.

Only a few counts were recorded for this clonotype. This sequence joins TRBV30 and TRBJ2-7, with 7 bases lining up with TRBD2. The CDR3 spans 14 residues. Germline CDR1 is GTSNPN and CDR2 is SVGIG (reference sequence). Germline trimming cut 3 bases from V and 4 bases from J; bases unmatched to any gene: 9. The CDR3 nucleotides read TGTGCCTGGAGCCCCGGGGGAGGGCCTTACGAGCAGTACTTC. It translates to CAWSPGGGPYEQYF.

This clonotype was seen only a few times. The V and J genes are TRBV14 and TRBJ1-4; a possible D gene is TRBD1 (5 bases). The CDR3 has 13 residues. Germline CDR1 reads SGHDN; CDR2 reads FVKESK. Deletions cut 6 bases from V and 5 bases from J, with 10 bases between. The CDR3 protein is CASSIRVNEKLFF. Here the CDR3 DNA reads TGTGCCAGCAGTATCAGGGTGAATGAAAAACTGTTTTTT.

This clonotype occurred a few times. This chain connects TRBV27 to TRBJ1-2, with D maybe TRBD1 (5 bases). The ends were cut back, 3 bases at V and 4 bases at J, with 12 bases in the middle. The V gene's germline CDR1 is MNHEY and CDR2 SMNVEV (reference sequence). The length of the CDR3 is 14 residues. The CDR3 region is CASSFAGRAYGYTF. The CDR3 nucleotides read TGTGCCAGCAGTTTCGCAGGCAGGGCCTATGGCTACACCTTC.

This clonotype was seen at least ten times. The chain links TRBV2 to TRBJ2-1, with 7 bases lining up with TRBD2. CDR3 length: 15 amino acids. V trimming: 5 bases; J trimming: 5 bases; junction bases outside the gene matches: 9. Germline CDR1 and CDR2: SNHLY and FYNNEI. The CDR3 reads CASSPIRDYDNEQFF. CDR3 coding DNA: TGTGCCAGCAGTCCCATTAGGGACTACGACAATGAGCAGTTCTTC.

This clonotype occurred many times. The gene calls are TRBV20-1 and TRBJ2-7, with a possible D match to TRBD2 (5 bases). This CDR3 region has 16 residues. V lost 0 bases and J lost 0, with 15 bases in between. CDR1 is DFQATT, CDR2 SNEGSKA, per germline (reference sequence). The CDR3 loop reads CSARDNLRGDSYEQYF. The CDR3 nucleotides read TGCAGTGCTAGAGATAACTTACGGGGTGACTCCTACGAGCAGTACTTC.

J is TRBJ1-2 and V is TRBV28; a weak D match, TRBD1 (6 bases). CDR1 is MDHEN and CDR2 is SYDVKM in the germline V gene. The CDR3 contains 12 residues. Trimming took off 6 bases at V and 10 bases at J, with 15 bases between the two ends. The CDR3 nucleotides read TGTGCCAGCAGGACAGGATTGGGTCACTACACCTTC. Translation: CASRTGLGHYTF.

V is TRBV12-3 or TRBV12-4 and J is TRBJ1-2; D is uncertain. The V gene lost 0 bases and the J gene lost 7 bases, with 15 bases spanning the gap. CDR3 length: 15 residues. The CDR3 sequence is CASSLAFIGSGGYTF. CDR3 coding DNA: TGTGCCAGCAGTTTAGCTTTCATAGGGTCGGGTGGCTACACCTTC.

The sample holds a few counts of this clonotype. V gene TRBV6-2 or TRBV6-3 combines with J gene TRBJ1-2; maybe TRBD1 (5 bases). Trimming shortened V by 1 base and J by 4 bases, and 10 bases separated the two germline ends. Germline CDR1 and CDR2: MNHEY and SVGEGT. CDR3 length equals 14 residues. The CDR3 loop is CASSYFRQTYGYTF. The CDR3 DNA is TGTGCCAGCAGTTACTTCCGACAGACCTATGGCTACACCTTC.